This T cell receptor beta chain was observed in a study of shared clonotypes between healthy human individuals (dated by TCRdb to about 2020). In terms of the full investigation: The cohort included three men and a couple of women between 18 and 49 years of age. Each donor's leukapheresis produced roughly between roughly 0.85 and 10 billion PBMCs. For each donor, CD4 naive and CD4 memory were each given three plates, CD8 naive was given two plates, and CD8 memory was given one plate. To increase sequencing depth and limit assay-specific biases, TCR repertoire library preparation and sequencing were carried out by different laboratories using diverse techniques. The study deeply sequenced blood TCR repertoires of about 5 healthy adults to estimate repertoire size and the extent of clonotype sharing between individuals.

TCR CDR3 regions were amplified from genomic DNA by multiplex PCR using the deep immunoSEQ assay. Genomic DNA extracted from each cell subset was distributed evenly over all wells of several immunoSEQ 96-well plates, and each plate served as one replicate. For sorted subsets, 200 to 250 ng of genomic DNA, equivalent to some 30,000 T cell genomes, went into each replicate PCR. The purified libraries were quantified using a Qubit 3.0 fluorometer, sized with a Bioanalyzer 2100, and then quantified again using the KAPA Library Quantification kit. Each immunoSEQ 96-well plate was sequenced on its own single-read 150-cycle Illumina NextSeq 550 flow cell. On the study's bioinformatics: The immunoSEQ output contained only junctional sequences without quality scores, so filtering could not match that applied to full-length reads. Sequences were annotated with PyIR, a Python wrapper for IgBLAST v1.9, and V/J genes and CDR3 were assigned using IMGT germline references. Reads were filtered out if the reads had weak V/J assignments (E-value above 1e-6), no CDR3, stop codons, out-of-frame junctions, or ambiguous translated residues. V3J clonotypes were defined as sequences sharing an identical inferred V gene, J gene, and CDR3 amino acid sequence. Percentage overlap between repertoires was calculated by dividing the number of shared unique clonotypes by the size of the smaller repertoire. RTK rarefaction, the Chao1 estimator, and Recon v2.1 estimates of unobserved clonotypes were used to assess repertoire richness. OLGA was used to compute generation probabilities for all TCRbeta clonotypes that the gDNA method yielded from several donors. Here the immuneACCESS table is served through TCRdb, limited to in-frame sequences with V and J called. Missing clones are a known gap in these copies; in checked studies unresolved V genes cover under half, and the rest lacks a known reason. That table gives V, J and clone size, and the DNA gave D and trimming. This sample holds 550,000 to 600,000 clones; more than 95% were observed only once. The ten most abundant clones make up 0.3% to 0.35% of the sample.

CD8 naive samples were CD45RO-negative cells positively selected for CCR7, giving a CD45RA+CCR7+ population that excluded TemRA cells. Healthy HIV-negative adults with no recently reported acute infections or vaccinations were included as donors. Every donor was a Caucasian adult residing in Nashville, Tennessee, USA. Blood was collected by leukapheresis, and PBMCs were isolated by Ficoll-Histopaque density gradient centrifugation and then cryopreserved in liquid nitrogen vapor phase. Analytical flow cytometry was used to check the purity and quantity of each magnetically sorted T cell population. Genomic DNA was isolated from each sorted fraction and quantified by UV absorbance on a Nanodrop 2000c. This clone was observed once. Its antigen has not been determined. One base away there is no much larger clone; base qualities are not given. Other DNA sequences from this sample encode an identical CDR3 as well.

Its CDR3 holds 13 amino acids, cysteine through phenylalanine. Here the CDR3 DNA is all that survives: 39 bases in frame from base 1. V drops 2 bases and J drops 3 bases, leaving 4 bases in between. In the germline V gene, CDR1 corresponds to MNHEY and CDR2 to SVGAGI. General conclusions and limits of the study: Naive subsets generally had larger estimated clonotype richness than memory subsets did. Across a few donors, approximately 4.9% of naive CD4, roughly 3.4% of naive CD8, under 2.5% of memory CD4, and approximately 0.42% of memory CD8 clonotypes were shared. Incomplete sequencing was indicated by rarefaction of sorted-subset datasets, despite the large sequencing depth. Only blood was sampled, and tissue TCR repertoires likely differ from those in blood. Pairwise subsampling indicated that sequencing depth was expected to affect the degree of clonotype sharing among donors. Higher generation probabilities were observed for clonotypes shared by all four sorted-subset donors than for non-shared clonotypes. Because the study included only a small number of donors, the genetic and exposure-history diversity represented was limited.

The source material was naive CD8+ T cells sorted from blood. Interpreted using the paper, the cell subset or site label stands for: CD45RA+CCR7+. The clonotype originates from a man aged 30 to 39 in good health. The chain is made from TRBV6-5 and TRBJ1-4; the D gene is unclear. The sequenced DNA is TGTGCCAGCAGTTACAGTTCTAATGAAAAACTGTTTTTT. Protein translation: CASSYSSNEKLFF.